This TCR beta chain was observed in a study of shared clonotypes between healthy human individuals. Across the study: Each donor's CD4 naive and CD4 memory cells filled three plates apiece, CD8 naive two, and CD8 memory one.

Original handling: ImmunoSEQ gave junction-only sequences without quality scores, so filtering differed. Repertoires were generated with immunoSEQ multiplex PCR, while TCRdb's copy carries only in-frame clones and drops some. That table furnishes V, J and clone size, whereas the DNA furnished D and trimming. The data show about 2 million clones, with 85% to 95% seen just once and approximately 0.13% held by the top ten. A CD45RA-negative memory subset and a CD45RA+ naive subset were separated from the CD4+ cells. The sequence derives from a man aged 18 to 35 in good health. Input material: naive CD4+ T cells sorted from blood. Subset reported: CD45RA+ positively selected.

This CDR3 is CASSSRGGSGELFF. Here the CDR3 DNA reads TGTGCCAGCAGCTCTAGAGGCGGATCCGGGGAGCTGTTTTTT. The chain recombines TRBV7-2 with TRBJ2-2; D unclear. The CDR3 covers 14 residues. The germline CDR1 and CDR2 sequences are SGHTA and FQGNSA. V was cut by 4 bases and J by 6 bases, with 12 bases left in between.